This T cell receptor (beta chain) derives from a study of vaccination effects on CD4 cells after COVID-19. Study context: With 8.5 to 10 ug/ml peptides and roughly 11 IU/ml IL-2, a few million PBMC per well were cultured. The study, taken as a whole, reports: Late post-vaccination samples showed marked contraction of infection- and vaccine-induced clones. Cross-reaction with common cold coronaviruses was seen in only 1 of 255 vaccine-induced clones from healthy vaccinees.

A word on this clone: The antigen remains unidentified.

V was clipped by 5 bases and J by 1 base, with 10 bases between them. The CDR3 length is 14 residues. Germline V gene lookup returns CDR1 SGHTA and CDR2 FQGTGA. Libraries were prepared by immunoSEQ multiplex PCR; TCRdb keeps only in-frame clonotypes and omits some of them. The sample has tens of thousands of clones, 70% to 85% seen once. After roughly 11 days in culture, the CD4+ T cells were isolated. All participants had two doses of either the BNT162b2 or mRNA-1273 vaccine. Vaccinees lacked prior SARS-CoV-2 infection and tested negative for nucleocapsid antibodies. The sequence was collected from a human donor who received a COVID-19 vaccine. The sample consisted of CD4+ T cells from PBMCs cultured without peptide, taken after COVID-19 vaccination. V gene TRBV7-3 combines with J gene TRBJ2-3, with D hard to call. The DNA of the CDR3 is TGTGCCAGCAGCCAAAGACACGGCACAGATACGCAGTATTTT. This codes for CASSQRHGTDTQYF.